Following are 26 T cell receptor beta chains from one sample sequenced in a study of T cells expressing NK-cell markers (dated by TCRdb to the early 2020s). Library preparation was by 5' RACE. The instrument given in TCRdb is Illumina HiSeq 2000. Following TCRdb reprocessing, every CDR3 protein sequence forms one entry, and DNA is not provided. The sample's table lists a count of a few hundred thousand distinct CDR3 sequences. 4% to 6.5% of the sample is taken by the ten largest. Sequences were obtained from blood T cells: a sorted CD56 or NKG2C T cell subset, CD4+ or CD8+ T cells, or bulk PBMC T cells (not recorded which). All receptors come from a man aged 18-69 years in good health.

The genes are TRBV12-3 or TRBV12-4 and TRBJ1-6. The CDR3 runs to 14 residues. The CDR3: CASSLRTLDSPLHF.

J is TRBJ2-1 and V is TRBV5-5. Germline-derived CDR1 and CDR2 are SGHKS and YYEKEE (reference sequence). The CDR3 has 14 amino acids. The CDR3 protein is CASSLIGSYNEQFF.

This chain uses TRBV6-1 with TRBJ1-1; TCRdb calls TRBD1, which cannot be checked without DNA. Per germline, CDR1 MNHNS and CDR2 SASEGT. The CDR3 runs 15 residues. The CDR3: CASRRRPGQNTEAFF.

The rearrangement links TRBV20-1 to TRBJ2-3; with no DNA, the TCRdb D assignment of TRBD2 cannot be verified. Germline V gene data show CDR1 as DFQATT and CDR2 as SNEGSKA (reference sequence). The CDR3 extends over 16 amino acids. CDR3: CSASGLAGKLTDTQYF.

The rearrangement joins TRBV29-1 to TRBJ2-3. This CDR3 is 13 amino acids long. Germline CDR1 SQVTM, CDR2 ANQGSEA. The CDR3: CSVCHVGTDTQYF.

V usage is TRBV4-1 and J usage is TRBJ2-5; lacking DNA, the TRBD1 call made by TCRdb goes unchecked. Germline V gene sequence: CDR1 MGHRA, CDR2 YSYEKL. The CDR3 contains 16 residues. The CDR3 spells CASSQEGPRREETQYF.

CDR3 loop: CASSLFGGFTDTQYF. The chain has TRBV7-2 and TRBJ2-3; TCRdb selects TRBD2, and the lack of DNA leaves this call unchecked. From germline, CDR1 is SGHTA and CDR2 FQGNSA. This CDR3 comprises 15 residues.

The chain links TRBV4-2 to TRBJ2-2; the TCRdb call, TRBD1, lacks DNA for checking. Germline V lookup: CDR1 LGHNA, CDR2 YNFKEQ. The CDR3 consists of 16 residues. The CDR3 loop reads CASSRGGEGDTGELFF.

Here the CDR3 reads CASSFIRSGAKNIQYF. V usage is TRBV28 and J usage is TRBJ2-4. In germline, CDR1 is MDHEN, CDR2 SYDVKM. The CDR3 runs 16 residues.

V usage is TRBV20-1 and J usage is TRBJ1-5; TCRdb picks TRBD1, but there is no DNA to check that call. The germline gives CDR1 DFQATT, CDR2 SNEGSKA (reference sequence). The CDR3 length is 12 residues. The CDR3: CSAGRGQQPQHF.

The V gene is TRBV10-2, the J gene TRBJ2-7. CDR3 length: 12 amino acids. Germline CDR1 WSHSY, CDR2 SAAADI. The CDR3 sequence: CASSELLVEQYF.

The rearrangement uses TRBV6-2 or TRBV6-3 and TRBJ2-1; the D gene TCRdb calls, TRBD1, cannot be checked with no DNA. The CDR3 contains 17 residues. The germline gives CDR1 MNHEY, CDR2 SVGEGT. This chain's CDR3 is CASSYGGAQPSYNEQFF.

The chain uses TRBV4-2 and TRBJ2-2; the TCRdb call, TRBD2, lacks DNA for checking. The V gene's germline CDR1 is LGHNA and CDR2 YNFKEQ. This CDR3 has 19 residues. CDR3 region: CASSQDMLAGKMNTGELFF.

The chain uses TRBV7-9 and TRBJ2-1; TCRdb names TRBD2, which stays unverified in the absence of DNA. The germline V gene has CDR1 SEHNR and CDR2 FQNEAQ (reference sequence). The CDR3 runs 16 residues. The CDR3 is CASSNLLAGVMVEQFF. Filled out from reference TRBV7-9 and TRBJ2-1, the complete variable domain reads DTGVSQNPRHKITKRGQNVTFRCDPISEHNRLYWYRQTLGQGPEFLTYFQNEAQLEKSRLLSDRFSAERPKGSFSTLEIQRTEQGDSAMYLCASSNLLAGVMVEQFFGPGTRLTVL.

The CDR3 here is CASRADRGLGELFF. This chain connects TRBV6-1 to TRBJ2-2; there is no DNA to check the TCRdb D call of TRBD1. This CDR3 comprises 14 residues. CDR1 is MNHNS and CDR2 is SASEGT in the germline V gene.

The chain links TRBV5-1 to TRBJ2-3; no DNA is available, so the TRBD1 call from TCRdb remains unchecked. The CDR3 spans 18 residues. Germline CDR1 is SGHRS and CDR2 is YFSETQ. The CDR3 spells CASTNTRDRSFMADTQYF.

The V gene is TRBV4-2, the J gene TRBJ2-7; the D gene TCRdb calls, TRBD1, cannot be checked with no DNA. The V gene's germline CDR1 is LGHNA and CDR2 YNFKEQ. The CDR3 has 16 amino acids. This CDR3 is CASSRLSGTASYEQYF.

The CDR3 reads CASSIRLASAKNIQYF. The rearrangement joins TRBV7-2 to TRBJ2-4; TCRdb reports TRBD2, a call that lacks DNA to check it against. The CDR3 is 16 residues long. Germline CDR1 SGHTA, CDR2 FQGNSA.

V and J are TRBV7-9 and TRBJ2-1; TCRdb calls TRBD1, which cannot be checked without DNA. Germline V gene lookup returns CDR1 SEHNR and CDR2 FQNEAQ (reference sequence). This CDR3 comprises 15 residues. Here the CDR3 reads CASSLDRVNWNEQFF.

The chain has TRBV7-3 and TRBJ2-1; the TCRdb D gene call, TRBD1, has no DNA to confirm it. There are 15 residues in the CDR3. Germline CDR1 SGHTA, CDR2 FQGTGA. The CDR3 sequence is CASSPTPNRGQGQIF.

The rearrangement links TRBV2 to TRBJ1-2. There are 12 residues in the CDR3. Germline-derived CDR1 and CDR2 are SNHLY and FYNNEI. The CDR3: CASTLARYGYTF.

V gene TRBV2 combines with J gene TRBJ2-1; the TCRdb D gene call, TRBD1, has no DNA to confirm it. CDR1 is SNHLY and CDR2 is FYNNEI in the germline V gene. The CDR3 is 13 residues long. The CDR3: CASGRGQYNEQFF.

The V and J genes are TRBV24-1 and TRBJ2-3; TCRdb lists TRBD2, though no DNA is available to test this call. Germline V gives CDR1 KGHDR, CDR2 SFDVKD. There are 17 residues in the CDR3. This CDR3 reads CATSDQTSGGAQDTQYF.

The gene calls are TRBV12-3 or TRBV12-4 and TRBJ1-4; TCRdb's assignment of TRBD1 cannot be checked, as there is no DNA. The CDR3 sequence is 16 residues long. This chain's CDR3 is CASSPQGTVTNEKLFF.

The chain employs TRBV7-2 and TRBJ1-4; TCRdb designates TRBD1, a call that cannot be tested without DNA. This CDR3 is built from 14 residues. Per germline, CDR1 SGHTA and CDR2 FQGNSA. The chain's CDR3 is CASSPGTGTEKLFF.

V and J are TRBV2 and TRBJ1-1. The CDR3 loop spans 14 amino acids. Germline lookup yields CDR1 SNHLY and CDR2 FYNNEI. The CDR3 sequence is CASSEARGNTEAFF.